Listed below are T cell receptor beta chains from one sample, sequenced in a study of blood T cell repertoires in COVID-19. Profiled with immunoSEQ multiplex PCR; TCRdb holds only in-frame clones, not every one. There are tens of thousands of clones in the sample; more than 75% occur only once, and around a sixth lies in the top ten. Sequences were obtained from peripheral blood. The source is a human donor in a cohort sampled during active COVID-19. The conserved cysteine and the conserved F or W are not part of the CDR3 here.

v_gene	j_gene	CDR3aa
TRBV9	TRBJ2-7	ASSVDPSGGYEQY
TRBV21-1	TRBJ1-4	ASPRGDMEGKLF
TRBV5-1	TRBJ2-7	ASSVTSGRSYEQY
TRBV10-3	TRBJ1-6	AIREALQGSPLH
TRBV7-9	TRBJ1-5	ASSLGVWDRGDQPQH
TRBV5-1	TRBJ2-7	ASSLYATGSSYEQY
TRBV20-1	TRBJ2-7	SASLPGLYEQY
TRBV9	TRBJ2-3	ASSHSGHRTDTQY
TRBV7-2	TRBJ1-1	ASSSLTEAF
TRBV9	TRBJ1-2	ASSPGQRRDGT
TRBV6-5	TRBJ2-5	ASAKAEQETQY
TRBV11-2	TRBJ2-7	ASSFRQGHEQY
TRBV27	TRBJ1-5	ASSDREVGQPQH
TRBV2	TRBJ1-2	ASSVAFSQTGGYT
TRBV3-1/TRBV3-2	TRBJ2-1	ASSQDRGTNNEQF
TRBV2	TRBJ1-2	ASSVVPGQASYT
TRBV7-2	TRBJ2-5	ASSYEQVQETQY
TRBV2	TRBJ1-1	ASRPGHLNTEAF
TRBV19	TRBJ2-7	ASSKLAGGYEQY
TRBV9	TRBJ2-1	ASSVGDRTYNEQF
TRBV4-1	TRBJ2-7	ASSQGGDRVTYEQY
TRBV27	TRBJ1-5	ASSQGVGNQPQH
TRBV19	TRBJ1-5	ASSTGQGAGQPQH
TRBV7-8	TRBJ2-7	ASSPSQTGGRGEQY
TRBV7-3	TRBJ1-1	ASSLWGHTEAF
TRBV27	TRBJ1-4	ASSSTGVVLSEKLF
TRBV30	TRBJ2-2	AWSRGITGELF
TRBV6-5	TRBJ2-7	ASSYVQGEGYEQY
TRBV5-6	TRBJ2-5	ASSLGLAVQETQY
TRBV9	TRBJ2-7	ASSGGLAGVYEQY
TRBV7-6	TRBJ2-3	ASKGQGQSTDTQY
TRBV28	TRBJ2-3	ASRPRLGGTDTQY
TRBV27	TRBJ2-1	ASSFYQRGGLVDEQF
TRBV3-1/TRBV3-2	TRBJ2-7	ASSPLKTGGSYEQY
TRBV30	TRBJ2-7	AWSATSGYEQY
TRBV6-2/TRBV6-3	TRBJ2-7	ASSPLDKGEESY
TRBV3-1/TRBV3-2	TRBJ2-5	ASSLRAAGGSETQY
TRBV6-6	TRBJ1-5	ASSYPGQGHNQPQH
TRBV21-1	TRBJ2-1	ASRPRPSYNEQF
TRBV19	TRBJ2-2	ASSREQVSANTGELF
TRBV6-5	TRBJ2-2	ASSRTGTTGELF
TRBV7-6	TRBJ2-3	ASTLRAAGGPTDTQY
TRBV7-3	TRBJ2-3	ASSNTGLAQY
TRBV9	TRBJ1-1	ASSTDILLNTEAF
TRBV7-2	TRBJ2-7	ASSWQAGLEQY
TRBV28	TRBJ1-2	ASSLTGNYGYT
TRBV5-1	TRBJ2-7	ASSLSRSSYEQY
TRBV4-1	TRBJ2-7	ASSQDTSGGYEQY
TRBV9	TRBJ2-3	ASSLSSGGASDTQY
TRBV5-1	TRBJ1-4	ASSFTGGRTNEKLF
TRBV19	TRBJ2-7	ASSTTGTSGMGEQY
TRBV5-4	TRBJ2-7	ASSLGAAVQYEQY
TRBV2	TRBJ1-1	ASTPVAVSEAF
TRBV5-1	TRBJ2-3	ASSLSGGAADTQY
TRBV2	TRBJ1-6	AGGTGSNSPLH
TRBV9	TRBJ1-2	ASSPGDRGSGYT
TRBV28	TRBJ2-7	ASSLISSYEQY
TRBV10-3	TRBJ2-7	AISESTTEAYEQY
TRBV6-6	TRBJ1-1	ASTDRGAGTEAF